The source of this T cell receptor (beta chain) is a study of blood T cell repertoires in COVID-19 (dated by TCRdb to about 2020). Looking at the study overall: Samples from collaborators originated in the United States, Italy and Spain and spanned both the acute and convalescent phases of COVID-19. The material from the prospective study consisted of cDNA or gDNA derived from T cells, B-cell-depleted T cells, or PBMCs. The dataset comprised deeply sampled blood TCRbeta repertoires from subjects exposed to, actively infected with, or recovered from COVID-19. The repertoires were made available in a free public database intended to serve as a resource for research on the immune response to SARS-CoV-2. Samples came from the ongoing ImmuneRACE study (first 160 participants) plus 1,254 subjects from 6 global collaborators. A de-identified subject ID, COVID-19 status, age in years and sex were almost always included in the sample metadata. Where HLA class I and class II types were available, the types were taken from metadata supplied by the sample provider, not from assay-based typing. Overall study outcomes, separate from this receptor: How much clinical and demographic metadata was included differed by source and by participant, and the metadata was provided uncurated.

Enrolling through a virtual design, the prospective study's participants ranged in age from about 18 to 100 years and lived across some 22 United States geographic areas. Cohort assignment in the prospective study relied on participant-reported clinical history from a screening survey and a study questionnaire. Recovered participants in ImmuneRACE Cohort 3 were defined as having two consecutive negative NP/OP PCR tests, clearance from a healthcare professional, or resolution of symptoms. In the prospective study, mobile phlebotomists collected whole blood, serum and a nasopharyngeal or oropharyngeal swab from each participant. Prospective study participants could optionally give additional blood draws and questionnaires over an approximately 2-month period. Before DNA extraction, prospective study blood samples were shipped either frozen or at room temperature. Measured from the cysteine to the phenylalanine, the CDR3 is 12 residues long. Only the CDR3 portion is preserved as DNA: 36 bases, with reading frame beginning at the first base. The V end loses 6 bases and the J end loses 15 bases, and a stretch of 18 bases separates them. CDR1 and CDR2, looked up from the germline V gene, are MNHEY and SVGAGI.

TCRbeta CDR3 regions were amplified from genomic DNA by means of the immunoSEQ Assay, a bias-controlled multiplex PCR. Concerning the study's data processing: The number of nucleated cells in each sample was estimated from the amplification of reference gene primers within the assay. Sequence reads were collapsed and filtered to measure the absolute abundance of every unique TCRbeta CDR3 rearrangement. For each sample, productive Simpson clonality was calculated as the square root of Simpson's diversity index across productive rearrangements. Held by TCRdb, this immuneACCESS table contains in-frame sequences only and omits some clones. Under half of the omission traces to an unresolved V gene where checked; the cause of the rest is unknown. V, J and clone size are taken as reported in that table, and D and trimming were inferred from the DNA itself. This sample lists roughly 340,000 clones; 75% to 90% were detected once. The ten largest clones add up to about 1% of the sample.

About this clone itself: The specificity of this receptor is unknown. The sample holds no much larger clone one base away, and base qualities are not on file.

The sequence came from a man younger than 35 who had recovered from COVID-19. The chain joins TRBV6-5 to TRBJ2-1, and perhaps TRBD1 as D gene, on 6 matching bases. Material: PBMCs or T cells enriched from blood (not recorded which). The CDR3 is CASSPDRIRRFF. The DNA sequence follows: TGTGCCAGCAGCCCAGACAGGATTAGGCGGTTCTTC.